This T cell receptor (beta chain) was sequenced for a study of T cell changes during pregnancy in multiple sclerosis. The CDR3 is 13 residues long. CDR1 and CDR2 from the germline V gene are MNHEY and SVGAGI. V dropped 8 bases and J dropped 0 bases, with 8 bases sitting between them. This clone was found once. Data came from immunoSEQ multiplex PCR; TCRdb stores just in-frame clones and leaves some out. This sample has roughly 72,000 clones, with roughly 90% found just once. The sequencing used peripheral blood, collected in the first trimester of pregnancy. The origin of this receptor is a female donor in good health, enrolled as a control in a pregnancy study. This rearrangement joins TRBV6-5 to TRBJ2-1; a weak D match, TRBD2 (5 bases). The CDR3 nucleotides read TGTGCCAGCCGGGGTAGCTCCTACAATGAGCAGTTCTTC. Translated: CASRGSSYNEQFF.